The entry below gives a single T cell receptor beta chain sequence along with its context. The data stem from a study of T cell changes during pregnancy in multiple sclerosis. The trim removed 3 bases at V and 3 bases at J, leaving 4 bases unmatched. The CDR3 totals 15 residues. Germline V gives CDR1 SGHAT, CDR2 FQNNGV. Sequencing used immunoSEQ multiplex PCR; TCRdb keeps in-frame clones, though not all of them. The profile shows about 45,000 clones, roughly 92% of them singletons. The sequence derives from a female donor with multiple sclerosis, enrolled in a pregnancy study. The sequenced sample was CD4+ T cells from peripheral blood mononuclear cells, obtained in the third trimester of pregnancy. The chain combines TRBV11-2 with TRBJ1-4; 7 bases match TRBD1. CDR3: CASSFLGQPNEKLFF. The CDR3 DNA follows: TGTGCCAGCAGCTTTCTGGGACAGCCTAATGAAAAACTGTTTTTT.